What follows is one T cell receptor beta chain and its context. The trim removed 2 bases at V and 3 bases at J, leaving 6 bases unmatched. Germline assignment: CDR1 SQVTM and CDR2 ANQGSEA. The CDR3 length is 14 residues. This sample stems from a study of shared T cell receptors in the human thymus. TCRdb's table, derived via immunoSEQ multiplex PCR, lists solely in-frame clones and lacks some. The data show roughly 700,000 clones, with roughly 90% seen just once and 0.008% to 0.011% held by the top ten. These data also featured in a second study, about human thymus T cells. That publication notes: In unrelated individuals, thymic repertoires overlapped highly, according to related research.

The source material was thymocytes. The chain carries TRBV29-1 and TRBJ1-2; 7 nucleotides line up with TRBD1. The clonotype comes from a boy under three years old with a congenital heart defect. DNA for the CDR3: TGCAGCGTTGAATTGTACAGGGGAGACTATGGCTACACCTTC. Its translation: CSVELYRGDYGYTF. Together with reference TRBV29-1 and TRBJ1-2, the CDR3 gives the full variable domain: SAVISQKPSRDICQRGTSLTIQCQVDSQVTMMFWYRQQPGQSLTLIATANQGSEATYESGFVIDKFPISRPNLTFSTLTVSNMSPEDSSIYLCSVELYRGDYGYTFGSGTRLTVV.